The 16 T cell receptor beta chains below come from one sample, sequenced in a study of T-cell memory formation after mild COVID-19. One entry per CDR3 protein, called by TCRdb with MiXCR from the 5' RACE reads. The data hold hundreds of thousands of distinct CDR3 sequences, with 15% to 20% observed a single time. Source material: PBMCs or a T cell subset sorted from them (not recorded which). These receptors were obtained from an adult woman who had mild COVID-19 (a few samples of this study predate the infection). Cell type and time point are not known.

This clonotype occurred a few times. The CDR3 DNA follows: TGTGCCAGCAGCTCCGTGGGTAAAAACATTCAGTACTTC. It specifies CASSSVGKNIQYF. The genes are TRBV7-2 and TRBJ2-4; D gene unclear. This CDR3 is 13 amino acids long. Trimming stripped 4 bases from V and 4 bases from J, with 8 bases between. Germline values: CDR1 SGHTA, CDR2 FQGNSA. The variable domain in full, completed from reference TRBV7-2 and TRBJ2-4, reads GAGVSQSPSNKVTEKGKDVELRCDPISGHTALYWYRQSLGQGLEFLIYFQGNSAPDKSGLPSDRFSAERTGGSVSTLTIQRTQQEDSAVYLCASSSVGKNIQYFGAGTRLSVL.

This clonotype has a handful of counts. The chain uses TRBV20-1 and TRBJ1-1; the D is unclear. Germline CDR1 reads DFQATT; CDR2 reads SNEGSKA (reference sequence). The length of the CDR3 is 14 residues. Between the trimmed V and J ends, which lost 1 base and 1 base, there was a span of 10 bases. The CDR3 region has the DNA TGCAGTGCTAGAGGGGAGGTTTGGAACACTGAAGCTTTCTTT. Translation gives CSARGEVWNTEAFF.

The CDR3 nucleotides read TGCGCCAGCAGCTTGGCTCCAGGGGGTCCTACCCTCTCTGGAAACACCATATATTTT. This translates into CASSLAPGGPTLSGNTIYF. The chain uses TRBV5-1 and TRBJ1-3; 7 nucleotides line up with TRBD1. This CDR3 is built from 19 residues. The junction had 12 bases not matched to a gene; V was cut back by 0 bases and J by 0 bases. Germline CDR1 and CDR2: SGHRS and YFSETQ. The full variable domain, in which reference TRBV5-1 and TRBJ1-3 provide the parts outside the CDR3, is KAGVTQTPRYLIKTRGQQVTLSCSPISGHRSVSWYQQTPGQGLQFLFEYFSETQRNKGNFPGRFSGRQFSNSRSEMNVSTLELGDSALYLCASSLAPGGPTLSGNTIYFGEGSWLTVV.

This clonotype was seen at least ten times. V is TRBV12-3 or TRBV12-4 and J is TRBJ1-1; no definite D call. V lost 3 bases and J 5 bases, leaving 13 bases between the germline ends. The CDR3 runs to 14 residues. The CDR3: CASSFSWRETEAFF. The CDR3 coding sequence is TGTGCCAGCAGTTTTAGTTGGCGTGAGACTGAAGCTTTCTTT.

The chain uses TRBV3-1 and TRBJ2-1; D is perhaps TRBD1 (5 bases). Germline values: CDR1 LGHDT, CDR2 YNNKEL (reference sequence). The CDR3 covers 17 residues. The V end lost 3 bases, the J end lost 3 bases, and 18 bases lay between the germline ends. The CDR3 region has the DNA TGTGCCAGCAGCCAGCAAAGGGGTGAGACAGACTACAATGAGCAGTTCTTC. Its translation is CASSQQRGETDYNEQFF.

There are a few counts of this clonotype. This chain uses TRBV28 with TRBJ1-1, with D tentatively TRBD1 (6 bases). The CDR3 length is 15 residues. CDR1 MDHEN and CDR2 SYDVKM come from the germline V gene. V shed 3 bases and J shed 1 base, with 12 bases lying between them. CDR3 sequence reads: CASSLFGQKNTEAFF. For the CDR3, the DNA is TGTGCCAGCAGTTTGTTCGGACAGAAGAACACTGAAGCTTTCTTT.

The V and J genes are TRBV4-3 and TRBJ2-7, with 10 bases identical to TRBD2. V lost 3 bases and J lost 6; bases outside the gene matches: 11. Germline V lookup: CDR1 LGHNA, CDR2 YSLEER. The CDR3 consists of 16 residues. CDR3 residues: CASSHADLAGVSEQYF. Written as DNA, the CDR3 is TGCGCCAGCAGCCACGCCGACCTAGCGGGAGTCTCCGAGCAGTACTTC.

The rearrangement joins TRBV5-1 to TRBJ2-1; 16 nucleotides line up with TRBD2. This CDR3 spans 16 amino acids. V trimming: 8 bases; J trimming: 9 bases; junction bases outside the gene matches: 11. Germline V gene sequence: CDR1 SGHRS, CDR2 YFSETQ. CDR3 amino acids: CARFPGLAGGRGEQFF. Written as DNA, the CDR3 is TGCGCCAGGTTCCCGGGACTAGCGGGGGGGCGTGGTGAGCAGTTCTTC.

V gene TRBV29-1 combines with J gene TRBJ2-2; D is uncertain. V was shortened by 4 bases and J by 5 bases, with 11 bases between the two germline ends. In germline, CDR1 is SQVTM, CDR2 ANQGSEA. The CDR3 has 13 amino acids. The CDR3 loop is CSVVPWATGELFF. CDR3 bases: TGCAGCGTTGTTCCCTGGGCGACCGGGGAGCTGTTTTTT.

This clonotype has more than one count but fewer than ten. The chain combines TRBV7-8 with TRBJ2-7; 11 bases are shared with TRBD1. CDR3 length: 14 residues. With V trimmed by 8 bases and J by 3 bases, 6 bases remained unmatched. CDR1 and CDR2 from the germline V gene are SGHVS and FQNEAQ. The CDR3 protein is CASAQGQGDYEQYF. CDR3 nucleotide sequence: TGTGCCAGCGCCCAGGGACAGGGGGACTACGAGCAGTACTTC.

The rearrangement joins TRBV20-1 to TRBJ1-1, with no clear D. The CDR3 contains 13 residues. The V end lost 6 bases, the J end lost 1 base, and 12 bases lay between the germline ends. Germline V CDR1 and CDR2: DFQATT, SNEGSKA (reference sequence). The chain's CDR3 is CSASNWGNTEAFF. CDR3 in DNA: TGCAGTGCCAGTAATTGGGGGAACACTGAAGCTTTCTTT.

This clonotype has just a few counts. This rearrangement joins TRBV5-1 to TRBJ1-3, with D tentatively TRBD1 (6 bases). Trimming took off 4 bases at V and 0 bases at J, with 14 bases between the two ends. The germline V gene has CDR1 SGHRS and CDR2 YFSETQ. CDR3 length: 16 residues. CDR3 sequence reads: CASSADRLTSGNTIYF. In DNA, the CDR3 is TGCGCCAGCAGCGCAGACAGGCTTACCTCTGGAAACACCATATATTTT.

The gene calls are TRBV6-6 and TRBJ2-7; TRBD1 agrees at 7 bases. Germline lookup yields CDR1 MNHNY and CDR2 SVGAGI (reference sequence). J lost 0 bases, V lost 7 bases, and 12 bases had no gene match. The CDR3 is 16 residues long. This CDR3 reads CASIFGGQATSYEQYF. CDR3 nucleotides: TGTGCCAGCATCTTTGGCGGACAGGCGACCTCCTACGAGCAGTACTTC.

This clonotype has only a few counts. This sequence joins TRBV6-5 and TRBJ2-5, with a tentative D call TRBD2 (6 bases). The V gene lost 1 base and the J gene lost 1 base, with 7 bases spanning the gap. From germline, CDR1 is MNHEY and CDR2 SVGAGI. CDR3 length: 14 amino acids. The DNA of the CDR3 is TGTGCCAGCAGTTACTACGGGAGCCAAGAGACCCAGTACTTC. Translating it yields CASSYYGSQETQYF.

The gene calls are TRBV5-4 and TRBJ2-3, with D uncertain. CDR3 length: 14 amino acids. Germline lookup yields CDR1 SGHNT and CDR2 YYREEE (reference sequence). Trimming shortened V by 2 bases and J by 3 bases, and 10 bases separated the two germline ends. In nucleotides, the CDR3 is TGTGCCAGCAGCTTTAGGACCCAGACAGATACGCAGTATTTT. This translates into CASSFRTQTDTQYF.

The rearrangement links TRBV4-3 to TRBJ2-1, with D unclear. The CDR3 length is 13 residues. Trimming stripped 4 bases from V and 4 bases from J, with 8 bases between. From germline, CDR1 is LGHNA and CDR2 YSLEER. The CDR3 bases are TGCGCCAGCAGCCGCCTCCTGTACAATGAGCAGTTCTTC. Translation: CASSRLLYNEQFF.